The source of this TCR beta chain is a study of cytomegalovirus exposure and HLA in healthy donors (dated by TCRdb to about 2017). At the level of the whole study: An earlier analysis of several hundred of the donors reported approximately 260 Gb of sequence data and 117 million unique TCR beta sequences obtained from roughly 180 million T cells. Four or five DR-DQ haplotypes were treated as single units for association and clustering because of strong linkage in the cohort. The study was designed to test whether signatures of past pathogen exposure could be identified by cataloging public T cell receptors. About 300 gigabases of sequencing data and approximately 85 million unique TCR sequences were included in an early release covering under 650 HLA-typed donors. A later genetic analysis used genome-wide SNP genotypes for 398 of the 666 donors, treating that subset as a discovery cohort. To predict cytomegalovirus infection status, the study brought together high-throughput TCR immunosequencing, statistical association of individual TCRs with disease status, and machine learning. Typing coverage varied by locus: about 620-630 donors for A, B, C, DRB1 and DQB1; about 520 for DQA1; more than 600 for DPA1; roughly 470 for DPB1. Both class I and class II loci were covered by HLA typing, at four-digit resolution. All discovery cohort repertoires had been generated on a single sequencing platform. Among the roughly 410 genotyped donors, approximately 76% belonged to the genetic ancestry cluster associated with self-reported Caucasian donors. Rather than drawing on any new phenotypic data, the later analysis identified candidate immune exposures from TCR beta sequences and the way those sequences occurred across donors. A separate validation cohort of 100 to 150 different subjects was used in addition to the roughly 670-subject first cohort. Using immunosequencing, the study profiled T cell repertoires from fewer than 700 subjects and related those repertoires to cytomegalovirus serostatus. Donor age, sex, ethnicity and CMV serostatus were compiled alongside the repertoire data. To study patterns of TCR occurrence, a later analysis re-analyzed previously published TCR beta repertoires from under 750 donors and added high-resolution HLA genotyping. An earlier analysis of 587 of the donors used high-throughput TCR beta sequencing to judge whether each TCR beta V gene segment behaved as functional or pseudogenic. Among about 390 genotyped donors of the cohort, an average of approximately 240,000 unique TCR beta nucleotide sequences were sequenced per donor, roughly 18% of them non-productive. Results the study describes overall, beyond this receptor: Most TCR sequences were observed very rarely across donors, whereas some public TCRs were present in many individuals. The cohort was sequenced for TCR beta chains only, and without alpha or paired-chain data the features that could be detected were limited. In vitro tests confirmed that a few of the cytomegalovirus-associated TCR beta chains recognize cytomegalovirus antigens. A later analysis found that most CMV-associated TCR beta chains appeared HLA-restricted, with HLA associations seemingly driven largely by CMV exposure. In a later analysis, 16,951 TCR beta sequences were associated with specific HLA alleles at a false discovery rate of 0.05. The study listed 150 to 200 TCR beta chains as associated with cytomegalovirus. In both the original and validation cohorts, the classifier was reported to diagnose cytomegalovirus status with high specificity and sensitivity. Because counts were too low, roughly 17 rarely observed V segments, including chromosome 9 orphons, were left out of the earlier analysis of about 500 of the donors. A group of highly shared sequence variants was considered likely to be a technical artifact of the sequencing pipeline. The authors suggested that the approach could potentially be generalized to other disease states and immunological phenotypes. A later analysis found that HLA-associated TCR beta chains were more clonally expanded and had lower generation probabilities than equally common non-associated chains. Several of the top co-occurrence clusters appeared to be linked to parvovirus B19, influenza, CMV and Epstein-Barr virus, according to a later analysis. In a later analysis, TCR association rates were found to vary across HLA loci, with the most associated TCRs seen for DRB1 alleles and the fewest for HLA-C alleles. When HLA alleles, especially DR and DQ, strongly co-occurred, TCR associations were difficult to assign to individual alleles. In an earlier analysis of some 640 of the donors, most TCR beta V segments were observed in productive rearrangements about 87% or about 30% of the time, broadly matching IMGT annotations. V-gene and J-gene trimming of TCR beta chains was associated with a missense DCLRE1C variant in a later genetic analysis, and the association was replicated in an independent cohort. Presence/absence analyses assumed roughly uniform sequencing depth across donors, an assumption that may not hold. For the cohort, immune exposure information was limited to CMV serostatus. Correlated functional status among segregating V segments might reflect linkage disequilibrium, but an unknown experimental factor could not be ruled out. Some IMGT-functional V segments, including TRBV6-2 and TRBV6-3, could not be told apart with the 87-base-pair reads, so those segments were excluded. A further reported finding was that TCR beta sequences accurately predicted the HLA-A and HLA-B alleles for most subjects in the first cohort. Because some donors lacked HLA typing at each locus, the association tests relied only on the typed subset. In a later genetic analysis, fewer N-insertions in productive TCRs were reported among donors in an Asian-associated ancestry cluster than the roughly 700-donor mean.

In total, about 650 healthy bone marrow donors made up the cohort. Cohort members were all nominally healthy when sampled, although unrecorded immune exposures were likely present. The donor was CMV seronegative and was included in the group of about 400 seronegative cohort members. Every donor gave a peripheral blood sample, and the peripheral blood mononuclear cells from that sample were used for TCR beta sequencing. Genomic DNA was extracted from the blood cell samples with the Qiagen DNeasy Blood Extraction Kit. The germline ends are 13 bases apart after V is trimmed by 4 bases and J by 1 base. The germline V gene encodes CDR1 MRHNA and CDR2 SNTAGT. The CDR3 starts with the cysteine, ends with the phenylalanine, and has 15 residues. Only the CDR3 DNA is retained, 45 bases long and in frame from the first base. About this clone: Its antigen specificity is not known. No base quality information exists; no much larger clone differs at one position.

Library preparation was by the immunoSEQ multiplex PCR assay. For the multiplex PCR, a mixture combining 60 forward primers for TCR Vbeta segments and 13 reverse primers for TCR Jbeta segments was used. The CDR3 region of rearranged TCR beta genes was amplified from genomic DNA by a multiplex PCR assay. The amplified TCR beta libraries were sequenced on the Illumina HiSeq System as 87-base-pair reads. Turning to the authors' computational methods: In a later analysis, approximately 74 million unique TCR beta chains were counted across the roughly 670 repertoires, and roughly 11 million of these chains were shared by at least two donors. To remove PCR and sequencing errors, raw reads were error-corrected and collapsed into unique sequences using a nearest-neighbor algorithm that merged closely related sequences. Alignment of CDR3 sequences to IMGT reference sequences was used to assign V, D and J gene segments. Each retained sequence needed at least a six-nucleotide match to both a V gene segment and a J gene segment. A rearrangement counted as productive if the CDR3 had no stop codons and remained in frame with V and J, and every other rearrangement counted as non-productive. CDR3 was defined according to IMGT convention as the region running from the second conserved V-encoded cysteine to the conserved J-encoded phenylalanine. In an earlier analysis of around 640 of the donors, sequences lacking an unambiguous match to a single V gene segment were excluded. An earlier analysis of a few hundred of the donors classified V segments as functional when productive rearrangements were above 56.7% and as segregating when the standard deviation between donors was above 5%. A statistical classification framework was built for diagnosing cytomegalovirus status from the catalog of TCR beta chain sequences. V and J gene assignment, in a later analysis, came from comparing TCR nucleotide sequences with IMGT/GENE-DB human TR gene sequences. In a later analysis, CDR3 sequences and most-parsimonious VDJ recombination scenarios were assigned using the TCRdist pipeline. In a later analysis, every TCR beta chain was defined by the combination of its CDR3 amino acid sequence and its V-gene family, and reads without a unique V-gene family were dropped. A later analysis removed 592 highly shared, low-generation-probability nucleotide sequences to deal with suspected cross-contamination and a sequencing artifact. For each public chain, a later analysis derived a clonal expansion index from normalized ranks of inferred template counts within each repertoire. In a later analysis, generation probabilities were computed using a VDJ recombination model fitted to out-of-frame rearrangements, and the results were checked against IGoR. A later analysis scored TCR-TCR, TCR-HLA and TCR-CMV co-occurrence with hypergeometric tests, applying a repertoire-size bias correction to TCR pairs. False discovery rates were estimated in a later analysis by permuting HLA or CMV assignments 20 times. In a later analysis, co-occurring TCRs were grouped using DBSCAN, and TCRdist sequence similarity was added for clustering within HLA-allele-positive subsets. Repertoires with fewer than 30,000 or more than 120,000 public chains were left out of co-occurrence clustering, as were five repertoires with anomalous nucleotide sharing. As stored in TCRdb, this immuneACCESS dataset retains in-frame rearrangements with V and J assigned. A fraction of the clones does not appear; measured against another copy, unresolved V genes explain less than half of the discrepancy, and the remainder lacks a known reason. V, J and clone size reflect that table, while D and trimming were determined from the DNA. In all, the sample holds 150,000 to 200,000 clones, and approximately 81% of those were seen once. About 0.24% of the sample goes to the ten largest clones.

This sequence originates from a boy between 5 and 17 years old in good health and CMV-seronegative. The sequenced material came from PBMCs. The V and J genes are TRBV6-4 and TRBJ2-5; the D region possibly corresponds to TRBD2 (6 bases align). The DNA reads as follows: TGTGCCAGCAGTGCAAGCTCCGGGGGCCAAGAGACCCAGTACTTC. Its coded protein is CASSASSGGQETQYF.